This TCR beta chain emerged from a study of shared clonotypes between healthy human individuals (dated by TCRdb to 2020 to 2021). For the study in its entirety: The cohort included a few men and a couple of women between 18 and 49 years of age. For each donor, CD4 naive and CD4 memory were each given three plates, CD8 naive was given two plates, and CD8 memory was given one plate. To estimate repertoire size and how much clonotypes are shared between individuals, the study performed deep sequencing of blood TCR repertoires from a few healthy adults. To increase sequencing depth and limit assay-specific biases, TCR repertoire library preparation and sequencing were carried out by different laboratories using diverse techniques. Per donor, leukapheresis produced somewhere between about 0.9 and 9.5 billion PBMCs. Results the study describes overall, beyond this receptor: Naive subsets generally had larger estimated clonotype richness than memory subsets did. Because the study included only a small number of donors, the genetic and exposure-history diversity represented was limited. Sharing across a few donors was observed for about 5% of naive CD4, about 3.2% of naive CD8, 2.3% of memory CD4, and 0.4% of memory CD8 clonotypes. Clonotypes shared by all four sorted-subset donors showed higher generation probabilities than non-shared clonotypes. Pairwise subsampling led to the expectation that sequencing depth would affect the degree of clonotype sharing among donors. Sampling was restricted to blood, and TCR repertoires in tissue are likely to differ from TCR repertoires in blood. Even with the large sequencing depth, rarefaction of the sorted-subset datasets indicated that sequencing was incomplete.

The CDR3 runs 14 residues from the cysteine to the phenylalanine. Only CDR3 DNA is held: 42 bases, read in frame from base 1. After removal of 3 bases from V and 10 bases from J, the junction retains 14 bases not matched to a gene. Based on the germline V gene, the CDR1 and CDR2 sequences are SQVTM and ANQGSEA. Comment on this clone: What antigen it recognizes has not been identified. Per-base qualities were not stored, and no clone one base away is much larger.

Using the deep immunoSEQ assay, TCR CDR3 regions were amplified from genomic DNA by multiplex PCR. Extracted genomic DNA from each cell subset was spread evenly across all wells of several immunoSEQ 96-well plates, with each plate serving as a replicate. For sorted subsets, approximately 0.2 ug of genomic DNA, equivalent to roughly 33,000 T cell genomes, went into each replicate PCR. The purified libraries were quantified using a Qubit 3.0 fluorometer, sized with a Bioanalyzer 2100, and then quantified again using the KAPA Library Quantification kit. Each immunoSEQ 96-well plate was sequenced on its own single-read 150-cycle Illumina NextSeq 550 flow cell. On the authors' methods: Because the immunoSEQ output included only junctional sequences and no quality scores, the filtering could not be the same as the filtering used for full-length reads. To assign V/J genes and CDR3, sequences were annotated using PyIR, a Python wrapper for IgBLAST v1.9, with IMGT germline references. Reads were filtered out if the reads had weak V/J assignments (E-value above 1e-6), no CDR3, stop codons, out-of-frame junctions, or ambiguous translated residues. A V3J clonotype was defined by an identical inferred V gene, J gene, and CDR3 amino acid sequence. The percentage overlap between two repertoires was calculated by dividing the number of shared unique clonotypes by the size of the smaller repertoire. Richness of each repertoire was evaluated using RTK rarefaction, the Chao1 estimator, and Recon v2.1 estimates of unobserved clonotypes. For all TCRbeta clonotypes obtained by the gDNA method from a few donors, generation probabilities were computed with OLGA. The clones in this table, taken by TCRdb from immuneACCESS, are in-frame only. Not every clone is retained; where verified, under half of the shortfall comes from an unresolved V gene, and the cause of the rest is unknown. The D gene and trimming were derived from the DNA, and the V and J assignments and clone size from that table. The sample profile shows around 2.1 million clones; 85% to 95% of them were found once. In total, the top ten clones hold 1.5% to 2% of the sample.

CD8 naive samples were obtained by positive selection for CCR7 among CD45RO-negative cells, yielding a CD45RA+CCR7+ population from which TemRA cells were excluded. Donors were healthy HIV-negative adults with no recently reported acute infections or vaccinations. Every donor was a Caucasian adult living in Nashville, Tennessee, USA. Blood was obtained by leukapheresis, after which PBMCs were separated by Ficoll-Histopaque density gradient centrifugation and cryopreserved in liquid nitrogen vapor phase. Analytical flow cytometry was used to check the purity and quantity of each magnetically sorted T cell population. Genomic DNA was isolated from every sorted fraction and measured by UV absorbance on a Nanodrop 2000c.

The clonotype originates from a man aged 18 to 29 in good health. Some clones in this sample may be carry-over from other donors' samples. The receptor chain draws on TRBV29-1 and TRBJ1-1; the central 7 bases match TRBD1. Sequencing was performed on naive CD8+ T cells from PBMCs. The cell subset or site label, as the study defines it: CD45RA+CCR7+. This receptor has the CDR3 CSVDWDSQIEGAFF. The DNA sequence is TGCAGCGTTGACTGGGACAGCCAGATTGAGGGAGCTTTCTTT.